The 9 T cell receptor beta chains given below trace back to one sample, sequenced in a study of OX40 agonist ivuxolimab in advanced cancers. TCRdb's table, derived via immunoSEQ multiplex PCR, lists solely in-frame clones and lacks some. This repertoire shows around 60,000 clones, around 77% found once; its top ten account for roughly 6.3%. Sequencing used CD4+ or CD8+ T cells sorted from blood, obtained in a trial of the OX40 agonist ivuxolimab. Receptor source: an adult with an advanced solid tumor such as melanoma, head and neck, liver or kidney cancer.

This chain uses TRBV5-1 with TRBJ1-4; possible D gene TRBD1, 5 bases. The CDR3 is 15 residues long. The germline CDR1 and CDR2 sequences are SGHRS and YFSETQ. The V and J ends lost 0 bases and 2 bases respectively, with 8 bases between them. CDR3 DNA sequence: TGCGCCAGCAGCTTGGATGGGGCGACTAATGAAAAACTGTTTTTT. It encodes CASSLDGATNEKLFF.

This clone turned up a few times. The genes are TRBV7-9 and TRBJ2-5; 9 bases align to TRBD2. The germline CDR1 and CDR2 sequences are SEHNR and FQNEAQ (reference sequence). The junction had 11 bases not matched to a gene; V was cut back by 5 bases and J by 7 bases. The CDR3 spans 15 residues. For the CDR3, the DNA is TGTGCCAGCAGCGGTACTAAGCGGGGGGCCCCGACCCAGTACTTC. Translation gives CASSGTKRGAPTQYF.

The rearrangement links TRBV2 to TRBJ2-5; 8 nucleotides match TRBD2. The junction had 7 bases not matched to a gene; V was cut back by 3 bases and J by 4 bases. CDR1 SNHLY and CDR2 FYNNEI come from the germline V gene. This CDR3 has 15 amino acids. For the CDR3, the DNA is TGTGCCAGCAGTGATCCAGCGGGAGTGGGAGAGACCCAGTACTTC. This sequence encodes CASSDPAGVGETQYF.

The chain employs TRBV5-1 and TRBJ2-7; 8 positions agree with TRBD1. Germline V lookup: CDR1 SGHRS, CDR2 YFSETQ. The CDR3 runs to 14 residues. Germline trimming cut 3 bases from V and 6 bases from J; bases unmatched to any gene: 8. This CDR3 is CASSWETGVGEQYF. The CDR3 nucleotides are TGCGCCAGCAGCTGGGAGACAGGGGTTGGCGAGCAGTACTTC.

This clone occurred once. V gene TRBV10-1 combines with J gene TRBJ2-2; perhaps D is TRBD1 or TRBD2 (5 bases each). V shed 6 bases and J shed 0 bases, with 8 bases lying between them. Germline V gene sequence: CDR1 WNHNN, CDR2 SYGVQD (reference sequence). CDR3 size: 14 residues. The CDR3, as DNA: TGCGCCAGCAGAAGGGACCCGAACACCGGGGAGCTGTTTTTT. Protein: CASRRDPNTGELFF.

The chain links TRBV7-9 to TRBJ2-5; TRBD1 might be the D (5 bases). Per the germline V gene, CDR1 is SEHNR and CDR2 is FQNEAQ (reference sequence). V lost 3 bases to trimming and J lost 5 bases, with 7 bases between them. The CDR3 runs to 12 residues. The DNA of the CDR3 is TGTGCCAGCAGCTTGAAGGGGGAGACCCAGTACTTC. Translating it yields CASSLKGETQYF.

This sequence joins TRBV9 and TRBJ2-1; 8 bases match TRBD2. Trimming took 2 bases from V and 8 from J; bases not matched to a gene: 15. Germline CDR1 reads SGDLS; CDR2 reads YYNGEE. CDR3 size: 17 residues. CDR3 DNA: TGTGCCAGCAGCGTCCGAACCGGGAGGGGTAGCGGCGATGAGCAGTTCTTC. Amino acids: CASSVRTGRGSGDEQFF. The whole variable domain, filled in from reference TRBV9 and TRBJ2-1, reads DSGVTQTPKHLITATGQRVTLRCSPRSGDLSVYWYQQSLDQGLQFLIQYYNGEERAKGNILERFSAQQFPDLHSELNLSSLELGDSALYFCASSVRTGRGSGDEQFFGPGTRLTVL.

The chain links TRBV10-3 to TRBJ2-7, with no clear D. V was shortened by 0 bases and J by 5 bases, with 8 bases between the two germline ends. Germline values: CDR1 ENHRY, CDR2 SYGVKD. The CDR3 is 13 amino acids. The CDR3 protein is CAISESSSNEQYF. Here the CDR3 DNA reads TGTGCCATCAGTGAGTCGTCTTCGAACGAGCAGTACTTC.

The chain links TRBV14 to TRBJ1-1; maybe TRBD1 (5 bases). The germline gives CDR1 SGHDN, CDR2 FVKESK. V lost 6 bases and J 0 bases, leaving 17 bases between the germline ends. The CDR3 covers 16 residues. The CDR3 region is CASRPYKGKMNTEAFF. In nucleotides, the CDR3 is TGTGCCAGCAGGCCTTACAAGGGGAAAATGAACACTGAAGCTTTCTTT.